This T cell receptor beta chain was retrieved from a study of blood T cell repertoires in COVID-19. Study in general: Collection of acute and convalescent COVID-19 samples took place in the United States, Italy and Spain.

TCRdb's copy holds only in-frame clones and misses some; the assay was immunoSEQ multiplex PCR. The table has 70,000 or so clones, more than 90% seen once; the top ten hold about 9.8%. This CDR3 is built from 15 residues. J was trimmed by 4 bases and V by 3 bases; bases with no gene match: 5. Per the germline V gene, CDR1 is MGHRA and CDR2 is YSYEKL. This TCR came from a human donor in a cohort sampled during active COVID-19. Input material: peripheral blood. The chain employs TRBV4-1 and TRBJ1-4; 7 bases agree with TRBD1. The CDR3 region is CASSQRTGLNEKLFF. Written as DNA, the CDR3 is TGCGCCAGCAGCCAGAGGACAGGCCTTAATGAAAAACTGTTTTTT.